A single sample is the source of the 4 T cell receptor beta chains below, sequenced in a study of OX40 agonist ivuxolimab in advanced cancers. Library preparation employed the immunoSEQ multiplex PCR assay. The clones in this table, taken by TCRdb from immuneACCESS, are in-frame only. Not every clone is retained; where verified, under half of the shortfall comes from an unresolved V gene, and the cause of the rest is unknown. The sample contains about 99,000 clones, approximately 94% of them found a single time. The leading ten clones occupy around 0.17% of the sample. This specimen was CD4+ or CD8+ T cells sorted from blood, taken in a trial of the OX40 agonist ivuxolimab. The receptor set was obtained from an adult with an advanced solid tumor such as melanoma, head and neck, liver or kidney cancer.

V is TRBV30 and J is TRBJ2-7, with 12 positions matching TRBD2. The CDR3 loop spans 15 amino acids. After removal of 2 bases from V and 4 bases from J, the junction contained 6 bases not matched to a gene. The germline V gene has CDR1 GTSNPN and CDR2 SVGIG (reference sequence). As DNA, the CDR3 is TGTGCCTGGAGTATTCTAGCGGGAGGGCCTTACGAGCAGTACTTC. Translation: CAWSILAGGPYEQYF.

The chain joins TRBV19 to TRBJ1-4, with D tentatively TRBD1 (6 bases). V lost 4 bases to trimming and J lost 0 bases, with 15 bases between them. CDR1 and CDR2 (germline): LNHDA, SQIVND (reference sequence). This CDR3 region has 17 residues. The CDR3 nucleotides read TGTGCCAGTAGTACGGGGACACTTACTTCAACTAATGAAAAACTGTTTTTT. Translating gives CASSTGTLTSTNEKLFF.

The chain has TRBV6-5 and TRBJ1-6; D is uncertain. Germline values: CDR1 MNHEY, CDR2 SVGAGI. The CDR3 covers 13 residues. Deletions cut 3 bases from V and 7 bases from J, with 7 bases between. CDR3: CASSYLGNSPLHF. CDR3 in DNA: TGTGCCAGCAGTTATTTGGGAAATTCACCCCTCCACTTT.

The chain links TRBV29-1 to TRBJ2-1; no definite D call. The CDR3 has 10 residues. CDR1 and CDR2 (germline): SQVTM, ANQGSEA. The V end lost 6 bases, the J end lost 4 bases, and 4 bases lay between the germline ends. The CDR3 sequence is CSVWYNEQFF. DNA for the CDR3: TGCAGCGTATGGTACAATGAGCAGTTCTTC.